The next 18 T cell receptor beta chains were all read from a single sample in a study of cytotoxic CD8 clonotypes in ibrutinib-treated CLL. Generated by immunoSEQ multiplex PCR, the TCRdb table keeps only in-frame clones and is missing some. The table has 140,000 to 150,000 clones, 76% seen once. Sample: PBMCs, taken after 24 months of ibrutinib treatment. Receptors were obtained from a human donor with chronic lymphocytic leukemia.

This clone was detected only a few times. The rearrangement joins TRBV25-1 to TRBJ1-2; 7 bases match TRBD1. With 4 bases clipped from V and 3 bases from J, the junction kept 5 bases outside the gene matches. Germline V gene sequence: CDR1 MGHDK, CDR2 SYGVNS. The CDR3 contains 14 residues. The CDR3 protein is CASSGGGNYYGYTF. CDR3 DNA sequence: TGTGCCAGCAGTGGAGGGGGCAATTACTATGGCTACACCTTC.

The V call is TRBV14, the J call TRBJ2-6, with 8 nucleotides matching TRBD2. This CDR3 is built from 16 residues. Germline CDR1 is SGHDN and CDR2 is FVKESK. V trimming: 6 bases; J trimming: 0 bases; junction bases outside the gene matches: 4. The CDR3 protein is CASRVGGASGANVLTF. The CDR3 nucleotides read TGTGCCAGCAGGGTCGGGGGGGCCTCTGGGGCCAACGTCCTGACTTTC. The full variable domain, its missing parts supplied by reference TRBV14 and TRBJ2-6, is EAGVTQFPSHSVIEKGQTVTLRCDPISGHDNLYWYRRVMGKEIKFLLHFVKESKQDESGMPNNRFLAERTGGTYSTLKVQPAELEDSGVYFCASRVGGASGANVLTFGAGSRLTVL.

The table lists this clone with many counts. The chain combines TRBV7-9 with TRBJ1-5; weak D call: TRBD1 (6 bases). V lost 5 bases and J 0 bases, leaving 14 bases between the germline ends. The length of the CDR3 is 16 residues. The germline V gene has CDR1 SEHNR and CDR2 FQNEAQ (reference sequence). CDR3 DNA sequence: TGTGCCAGCAGCCCAGGGGCTGGGTATAGCAATCAGCCCCAGCATTTT. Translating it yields CASSPGAGYSNQPQHF.

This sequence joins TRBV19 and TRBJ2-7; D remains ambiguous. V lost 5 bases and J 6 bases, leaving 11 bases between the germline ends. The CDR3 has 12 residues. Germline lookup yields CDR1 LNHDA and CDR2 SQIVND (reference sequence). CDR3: CASSVPGTEQYF. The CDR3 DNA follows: TGTGCCAGTAGTGTCCCAGGTACCGAGCAGTACTTC.

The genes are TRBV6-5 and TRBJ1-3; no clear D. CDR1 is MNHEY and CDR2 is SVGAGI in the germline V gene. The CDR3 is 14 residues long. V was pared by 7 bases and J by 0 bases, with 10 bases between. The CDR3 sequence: CASTPTLSGNTIYF. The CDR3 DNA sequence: TGTGCCAGCACGCCCACGCTCTCTGGAAACACCATATATTTT.

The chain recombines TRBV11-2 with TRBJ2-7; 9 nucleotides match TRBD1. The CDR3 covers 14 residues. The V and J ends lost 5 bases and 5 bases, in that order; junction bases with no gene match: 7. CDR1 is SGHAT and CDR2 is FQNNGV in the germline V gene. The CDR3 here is CASSDRQGGHEQYF. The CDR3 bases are TGTGCCAGCAGCGACCGACAGGGGGGTCACGAGCAGTACTTC.

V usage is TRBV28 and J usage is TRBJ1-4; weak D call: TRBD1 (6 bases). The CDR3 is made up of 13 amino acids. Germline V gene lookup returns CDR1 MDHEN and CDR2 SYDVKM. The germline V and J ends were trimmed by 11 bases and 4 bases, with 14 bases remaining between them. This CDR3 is CAGGQLDNEKLFF. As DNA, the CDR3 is TGTGCCGGAGGACAGCTGGATAATGAAAAACTGTTTTTT.

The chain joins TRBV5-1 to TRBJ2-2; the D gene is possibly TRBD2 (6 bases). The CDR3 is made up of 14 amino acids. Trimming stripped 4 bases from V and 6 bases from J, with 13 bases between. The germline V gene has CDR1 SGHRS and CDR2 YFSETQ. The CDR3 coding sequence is TGCGCCAGCAGCCCGGGCTGGGACTCCGGGGAGCTGTTTTTT. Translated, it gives CASSPGWDSGELFF.

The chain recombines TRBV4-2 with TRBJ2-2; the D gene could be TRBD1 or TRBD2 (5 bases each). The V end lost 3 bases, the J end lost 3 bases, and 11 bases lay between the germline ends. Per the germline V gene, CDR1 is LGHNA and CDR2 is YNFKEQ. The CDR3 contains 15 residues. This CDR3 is CASSHPGPYTGELFF. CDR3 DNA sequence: TGTGCCAGCAGCCACCCGGGACCGTACACCGGGGAGCTGTTTTTT.

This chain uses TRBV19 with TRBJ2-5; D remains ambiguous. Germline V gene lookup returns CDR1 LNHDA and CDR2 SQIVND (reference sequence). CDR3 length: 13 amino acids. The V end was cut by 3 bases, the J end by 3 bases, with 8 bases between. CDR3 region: CASSMSSEETQYF. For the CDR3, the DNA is TGTGCCAGTAGTATGTCCAGTGAAGAGACCCAGTACTTC.

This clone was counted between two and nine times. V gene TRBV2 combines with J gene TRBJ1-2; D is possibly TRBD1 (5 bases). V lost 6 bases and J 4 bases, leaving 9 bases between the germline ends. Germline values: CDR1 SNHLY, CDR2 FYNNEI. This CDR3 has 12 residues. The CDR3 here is CASSDDSYGYTF. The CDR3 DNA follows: TGTGCCAGCAGCGACGACAGCTATGGCTACACCTTC.

The CDR3 coding sequence is TGTGCCAGCAGTTTTTGGCGGGGGGATGGCGATACGCAGTATTTT. Protein product: CASSFWRGDGDTQYF. The chain links TRBV27 to TRBJ2-3; 8 nucleotides align to TRBD2. Trimming at V came to 3 bases and at J to 6 bases, leaving 8 bases not matched to a gene. The CDR3 is made up of 15 amino acids. Germline CDR1 and CDR2: MNHEY and SMNVEV (reference sequence).

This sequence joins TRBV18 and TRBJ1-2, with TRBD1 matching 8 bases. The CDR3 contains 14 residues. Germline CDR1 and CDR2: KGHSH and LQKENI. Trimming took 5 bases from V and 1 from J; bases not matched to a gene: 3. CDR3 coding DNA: TGTGCCAGCTCAGGACAGGGACATAACTATGGCTACACCTTC. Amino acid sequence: CASSGQGHNYGYTF.

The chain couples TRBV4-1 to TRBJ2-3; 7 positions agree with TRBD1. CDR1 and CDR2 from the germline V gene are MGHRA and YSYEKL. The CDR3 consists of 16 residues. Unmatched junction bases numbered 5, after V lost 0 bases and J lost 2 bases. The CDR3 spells CASSQDWTGVTDTQYF. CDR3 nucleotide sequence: TGCGCCAGCAGCCAAGATTGGACAGGCGTCACAGATACGCAGTATTTT.

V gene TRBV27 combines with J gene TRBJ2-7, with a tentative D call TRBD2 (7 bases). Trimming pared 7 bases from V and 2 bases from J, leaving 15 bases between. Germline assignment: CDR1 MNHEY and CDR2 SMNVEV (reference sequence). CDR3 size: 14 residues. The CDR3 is CASTPRGATYEQYF. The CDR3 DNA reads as TGTGCCAGCACCCCCCGGGGGGCGACCTACGAGCAGTACTTC.

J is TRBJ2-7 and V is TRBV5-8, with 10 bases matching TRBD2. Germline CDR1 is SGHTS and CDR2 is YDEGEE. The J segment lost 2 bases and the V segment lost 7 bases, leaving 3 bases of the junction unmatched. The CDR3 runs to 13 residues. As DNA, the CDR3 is TGTGCCAGCCGGACTAGCGGCACCTACGAGCAGTACTTC. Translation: CASRTSGTYEQYF.

CDR3 in DNA: TGTGCCAGCAGCTCAGGGTCCGATACGCAGTATTTT. This gives the protein CASSSGSDTQYF. This chain joins TRBV4-2 and TRBJ2-3; D is possibly TRBD1 (5 bases). The CDR3 length is 12 residues. In germline, CDR1 is LGHNA, CDR2 YNFKEQ. Trimming removed 5 bases from V and 6 bases from J, with 9 bases in between.

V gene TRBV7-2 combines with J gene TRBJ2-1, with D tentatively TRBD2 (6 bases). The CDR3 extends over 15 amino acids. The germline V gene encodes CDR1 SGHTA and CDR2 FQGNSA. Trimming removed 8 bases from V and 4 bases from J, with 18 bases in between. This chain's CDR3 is CASRPGTSVYNEQFF. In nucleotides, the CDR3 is TGTGCCAGCCGGCCCGGGACTTCCGTGTACAATGAGCAGTTCTTC.